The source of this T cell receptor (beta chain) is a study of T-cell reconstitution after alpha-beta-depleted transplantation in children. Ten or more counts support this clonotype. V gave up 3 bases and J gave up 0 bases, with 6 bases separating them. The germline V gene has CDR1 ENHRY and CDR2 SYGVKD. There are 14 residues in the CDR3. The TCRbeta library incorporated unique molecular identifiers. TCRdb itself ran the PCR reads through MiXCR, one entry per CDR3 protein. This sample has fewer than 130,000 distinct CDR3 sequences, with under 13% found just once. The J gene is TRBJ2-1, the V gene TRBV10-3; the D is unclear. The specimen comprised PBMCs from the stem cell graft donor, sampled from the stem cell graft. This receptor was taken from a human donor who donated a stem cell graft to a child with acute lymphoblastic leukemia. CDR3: CAISDESSYNEQFF. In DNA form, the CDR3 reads TGTGCCATCAGTGATGAGAGCTCCTACAATGAGCAGTTCTTC.